This T cell receptor beta chain appears in the sequencing data of a study of cytomegalovirus exposure and HLA in healthy donors. Study outcomes and limitations: Among TCR beta chains of equal frequency, HLA-associated ones were more clonally expanded in a later analysis. Later work found most CMV-associated TCR beta chains apparently HLA-restricted. About 180 TCR beta chains were listed as cytomegalovirus-associated. Only CMV serostatus was available as immune exposure information.

With regard to this clone: Its antigen is currently unknown.

The PCR used 60 Vbeta and 13 Jbeta primers. Repertoires were generated with immunoSEQ multiplex PCR, while TCRdb's copy carries only in-frame clones and drops some. Seen here are 100,000 or so clones, roughly four fifths observed once, and the top ten hold approximately 1.3%. V lost 4 bases to trimming and J lost 4 bases, with 14 bases between them. This CDR3 comprises 14 residues. Germline V gene lookup returns CDR1 SEHNR and CDR2 FQNEAQ (reference sequence). The receptor was isolated from a man between 40 and 49 years old in good health and CMV-seronegative. The sample consisted of PBMCs. The rearrangement links TRBV7-9 to TRBJ2-7; the D gene is possibly TRBD2 (6 bases). CDR3 nucleotides: TGTGCCAGCAGCTCTGACGGGGGTAGGTACGAGCAGTACTTC. Protein sequence: CASSSDGGRYEQYF.